This section outlines one T cell receptor (beta chain) sequence together with its context. This entry belongs to a study of identical twins. TCRdb independently ran MiXCR on the 5' RACE reads; one entry per CDR3 protein. The table includes roughly 240,000 distinct CDR3 sequences, 6% to 8% detected once. Trimming removed 4 bases from V and 4 bases from J, with 12 bases in between. The CDR3 length is 14 residues. From germline, CDR1 is MGHRA and CDR2 YSYEKL. The same data also contributed to another study, on yellow fever vaccine responses in identical twins.

The clonotype comes from a woman aged 18-29 years in good health. Sequenced sample: CD8+ T cells sorted from blood. The J gene is TRBJ2-3, the V gene TRBV4-1; D gene ambiguous. The CDR3 spells CASSPTPQADTQYF. The CDR3 DNA follows: TGCGCCAGCAGCCCGACTCCGCAAGCAGATACGCAGTATTTT.